Described below is a single T cell receptor beta chain sequence and its context. This sample stems from a study of CD8+CD57+ T cells in acquired aplastic anemia. Study at large: Mean yield of DNA from sorted CD4+ and CD8+ cells was 3 to 3.5 ug.

The CDR3 extends over 16 amino acids. Germline trimming cut 2 bases from V and 4 bases from J; bases unmatched to any gene: 2. CDR1 and CDR2 from the germline V gene are LNHNV and YYDKDF (reference sequence). Genomic DNA served as template for TCR beta VDJ and CDR3 profiling. MiXCR, run by TCRdb on the reads, gives a single entry per CDR3 protein. The table lists roughly 80,000 distinct CDR3 sequences, about 70% of them singletons. By flow cytometry, patients selected for sequencing had shown an expansion of CD8+CD57+ cells. The sequenced sample consisted of sorted CD4+, CD8+, or CD8+CD57+ T cells (not recorded which) from PBMCs. The TCR comes from a human donor with aplastic anemia. V and J are TRBV15 and TRBJ2-2, with 12 bases identical to TRBD2. CDR3 loop: CATSRTSGGTTGELFF. In nucleotides, the CDR3 is TGTGCCACCAGCAGAACTAGCGGGGGGACCACCGGGGAGCTGTTTTTT.